This T cell receptor beta chain was sequenced in a study of monozygotic twins with inflammatory bowel disease. From the 5' RACE reads, TCRdb lists one entry per CDR3 protein and no DNA. The sample's table shows about 160,000 distinct CDR3 sequences. This CDR3 region has 14 residues. V and J are TRBV12-3 or TRBV12-4 and TRBJ1-5. Sequences were obtained from blood. This clonotype was obtained from a human donor with ulcerative colitis or Crohn's disease, or a healthy co-twin of an affected twin (not recorded which). CDR3 residues: CASSSLDGNQPQHF.